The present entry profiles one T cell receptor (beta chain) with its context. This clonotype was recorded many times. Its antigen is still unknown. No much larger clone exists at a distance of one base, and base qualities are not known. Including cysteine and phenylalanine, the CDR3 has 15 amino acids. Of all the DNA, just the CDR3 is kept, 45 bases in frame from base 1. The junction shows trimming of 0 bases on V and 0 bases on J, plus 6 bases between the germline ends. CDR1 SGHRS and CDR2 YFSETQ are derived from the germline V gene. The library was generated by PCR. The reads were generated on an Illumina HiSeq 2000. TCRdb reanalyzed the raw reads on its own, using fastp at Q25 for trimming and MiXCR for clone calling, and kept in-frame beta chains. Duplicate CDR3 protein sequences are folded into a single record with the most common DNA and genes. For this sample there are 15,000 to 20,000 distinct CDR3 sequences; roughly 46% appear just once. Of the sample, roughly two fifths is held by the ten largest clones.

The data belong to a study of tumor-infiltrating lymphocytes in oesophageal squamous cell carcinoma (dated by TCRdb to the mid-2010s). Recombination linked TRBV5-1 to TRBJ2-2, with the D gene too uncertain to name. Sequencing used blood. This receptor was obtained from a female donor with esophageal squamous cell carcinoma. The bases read TGCGCCAGCAGCTTGGTCAGAACGAACACCGGGGAGCTGTTTTTT. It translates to CASSLVRTNTGELFF.